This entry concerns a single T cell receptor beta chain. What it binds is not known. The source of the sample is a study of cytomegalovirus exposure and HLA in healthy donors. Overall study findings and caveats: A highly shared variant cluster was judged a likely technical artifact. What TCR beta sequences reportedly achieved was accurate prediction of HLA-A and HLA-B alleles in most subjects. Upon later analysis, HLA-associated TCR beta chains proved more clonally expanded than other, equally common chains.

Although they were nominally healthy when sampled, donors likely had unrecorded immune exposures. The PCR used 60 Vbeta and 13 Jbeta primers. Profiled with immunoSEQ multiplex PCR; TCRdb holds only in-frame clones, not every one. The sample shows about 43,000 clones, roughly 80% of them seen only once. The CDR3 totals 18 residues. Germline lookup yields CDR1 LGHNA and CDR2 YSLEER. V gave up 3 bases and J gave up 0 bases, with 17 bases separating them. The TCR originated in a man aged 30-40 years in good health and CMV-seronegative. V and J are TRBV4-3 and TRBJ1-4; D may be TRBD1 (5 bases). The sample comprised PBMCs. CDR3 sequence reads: CASSHRIGVQATNEKLFF. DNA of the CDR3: TGCGCCAGCAGCCACAGGATAGGGGTGCAGGCAACTAATGAAAAACTGTTTTTT.